Detailed here is one T cell receptor beta chain. Deletions cut 3 bases from V and 5 bases from J, with 14 bases between. The CDR3 sequence is 14 residues long. Germline V gene sequence: CDR1 SGHRS, CDR2 YFSETQ. This entry belongs to a study of blood T cell repertoires in COVID-19. In the study overall: COVID-19 samples, acute and convalescent, were from the United States, Italy and Spain. PBMCs, B-cell-depleted T cells, or T cells provided the cDNA or gDNA that made up the material.

Original data processing: Estimation of nucleated cell counts relied on the amplification of reference gene primers. Libraries were prepared by immunoSEQ multiplex PCR; TCRdb keeps only in-frame clonotypes and omits some of them. V and J calls and clone size are copied from that table; D and trimming were computed from the DNA. Of tens of thousands of clones listed, around 87% are singletons. The source material was peripheral blood. The rearrangement joins TRBV5-1 to TRBJ1-2, with D tentatively TRBD1 (6 bases). The receptor comes from a human donor with acute or convalescent COVID-19. The donor label of this sample is uncertain. DNA for the CDR3: TGCGCCAGCAGCTGGTCGGACAGTCTATATGGCTACACCTTC. Amino acid sequence: CASSWSDSLYGYTF.